This record covers a single T cell receptor (beta chain). Its antigen has not been determined. No qualities accompany the bases; no much larger clone lies one base away. The data were obtained in a study of Graves' ophthalmopathy and Graves' hyperthyroidism (dated by TCRdb to the late 2010s). Background for the entire study: Peripheral blood was collected at initial diagnosis, prior to any treatment. In roughly six hyperthyroidism patients, T-cell repertoires of thyroid tissue and blood were compared. In total, under 150 blood samples were TCR-sequenced: approximately 42 ophthalmopathy, 75 hyperthyroidism and some 17 hyperthyroidism-to-ophthalmopathy patients. The 95 to 100 discovery patients were randomly divided into training and test sets at a 7:3 ratio. After sampling, hyperthyroidism patients received methimazole starting at 30 mg daily, and ophthalmopathy patients received high-dose intravenous methylprednisolone. An independent validation cohort comprised under 20 hyperthyroidism patients and over 15 patients who later progressed from hyperthyroidism to ophthalmopathy. The study used signatures of the TCR beta repertoire to tell Graves' ophthalmopathy apart from Graves' hyperthyroidism and to predict which patients would progress to ophthalmopathy. To explore V-J signatures distinguishing ophthalmopathy from hyperthyroidism, a discovery set of some 100 patients (more than 40 ophthalmopathy, 57 stable hyperthyroidism) was enrolled.

The investigation overall reported the following: In validation, the model predicted ophthalmopathy progression with about 64% sensitivity and 72.22% specificity; around twelve predicted patients were CT-confirmed with GO in a median of around 6 months. The 13-signature model separated ophthalmopathy from stable hyperthyroidism with approximately 88% sensitivity and about 81% specificity in cross-validation, and 80%/75% in the test set. Most of the expanded thyroid clonotypes with a frequency above 0.001 were also detected in blood, and it was suggested that the thyroid immune response may be reflected by blood repertoires. Sample size was not statistically predetermined, and group allocation was not concealed from the investigators.

For repertoire sequencing, the TCR beta CDR3 regions were amplified from RNA transcripts. The first round of RT-PCR was done with HTBI primers and the Qiagen OneStep RT-PCR kit, and was followed by a second round of multiplex PCR, then size selection and purification. Libraries were sequenced paired-end with 100 bp reads on an Illumina HiSeq2000. As for the authors' bioinformatics: SOAPnuke was used to process the reads, removing any read that contained adapters or uncalled bases, had a mean Phred below 15, or lacked an exact match to the constant primer or identifier. COPE v1.2.5 was used to merge the high-quality paired reads. Each unique nucleotide sequence was treated as a clonotype, and MiTCR v1.1 was used to align the clonotypes to the IMGT TRB V, D and J references. The analysis was limited to V-J combinations with a frequency above 0.0001, which together covered 99.2% of the repertoires. A TCR clonal expansion and chaos score per V-J combination was defined as the ratio of F50 clonal expansion to chaos observed in the TCRdist matrix. Welch's t-statistics and random forest were used to narrow the features down to more than 10 V-J combinations, which were then fed into a naive Bayes classifier. Thyroid-blood repertoire similarity was quantified with the Morisita-Horn index. TCRdb reprocessed the public reads (quality trimming at Q25 with fastp, clone calling with MiXCR) and kept in-frame beta chains. Each record represents a unique CDR3 protein, reported with the most common genes and DNA among its rows. The V and J calls and clone size are TCRdb's, not the authors'. This sample lists hundreds of thousands of distinct CDR3 sequences; 20% to 25% were detected once. Approximately 7.7% of the sample belongs to the ten largest clones.

V loses 0 bases of germline sequence and J loses 5 bases, and the interval between the two ends is 16 bases. Including the terminal cysteine and phenylalanine, the CDR3 comprises 17 residues. Left in the record is the CDR3 DNA by itself, 51 bases read in frame from the first base. For CDR1 and CDR2, the germline V gene lists LGHNA and YNFKEQ. A patient counted as having stable hyperthyroidism if there was no progression to ophthalmopathy within 18 months of follow-up. Hyperthyroidism patients were newly diagnosed, were aged 18 to 65 years, and had a disease duration under 2 months. Anyone with other autoimmune diseases, uncontrolled infections, pregnancy or lactation was excluded from the study. Clinical symptoms, serum thyroxine, TRAb, thyroid ultrasound and orbital computed tomography formed the basis of the diagnosis. PBMCs were isolated from about 9.1 ml of fresh peripheral blood by Ficoll-Paque density gradient centrifugation. Total RNA was extracted with Trizol reagent and quality-checked on an Agilent 2100 Bioanalyzer.

The sequence was obtained from a woman aged 18-29 years with stable Graves' hyperthyroidism. Some clones in this sample may be carry-over from other donors' samples. Donor details come from another sample of the same person, matched by shared clones. The rearrangement joined TRBV4-2 to TRBJ2-2; no confident D gene assignment can be made. The sequencing sample was made of peripheral blood. The nucleotide sequence is TGTGCCAGCAGCCAAGACCCCCCCAGTGGGGTGACCGGGGAGCTGTTTTTT. It specifies CASSQDPPSGVTGELFF.